This T cell receptor (beta chain) was obtained from a study of T cell changes during pregnancy in multiple sclerosis. Profiling relied on immunoSEQ multiplex PCR, and the TCRdb table lists in-frame clones only, not all of them. This table has roughly 64,000 clones, around 96% appearing once. The CDR3 is 15 residues long. Germline CDR1 reads PRHDT; CDR2 reads FYEKMQ (reference sequence). Trimming pared 5 bases from V and 6 bases from J, leaving 18 bases between. The chain employs TRBV13 and TRBJ2-3; TRBD2 is a possible D gene (5 bases). The receptor was derived from a female donor with multiple sclerosis, enrolled in a pregnancy study. This material consisted of CD8+ T cells from peripheral blood mononuclear cells, taken after pregnancy. The CDR3 region has the DNA TGTGCCAGCAGCCAAACTAGTATCTCGCCCGATACGCAGTATTTT. Translating gives CASSQTSISPDTQYF. The variable domain in full, with the rest retrieved from reference TRBV13 and TRBJ2-3, is AAGVIQSPRHLIKEKRETATLKCYPIPRHDTVYWYQQGPGQDPQFLISFYEKMQSDKGSIPDRFSAQQFSDYHSELNMSSLELGDSALYFCASSQTSISPDTQYFGPGTRLTVL.